Listed below are T cell receptor beta chains from one sample, sequenced in a study of long-term antiretroviral therapy in people with HIV. Generated by immunoSEQ multiplex PCR, the TCRdb table keeps only in-frame clones and is missing some. Here the sample spans over 9,500 clones, around 75% being singletons. Sequenced here: unsorted PBMCs, sampled 1.8 years before starting antiretroviral therapy. The receptors come from a man between 40 and 49 years old with HIV. CDR3s include the opening cysteine and the closing phenylalanine or tryptophan. The order of the fields is V gene, J gene, clone size, D gene, CDR3 protein. A D gene is named only where the DNA matches it firmly. Clone size appears in some rows only: once, few, many, or a class for an expanded clone.

TRBV6-5	TRBJ1-1	-	-	CASSPSVENTEAFF
TRBV5-1	TRBJ2-6	-	-	CASSFGGSSGANVLTF
TRBV30	TRBJ1-1	-	-	CAWSVRTGGTEAFF
TRBV5-1	TRBJ2-5	once	-	CASTTLGADQETQYF
TRBV7-3	TRBJ2-7	medium-sized	TRBD1	CASSVTGGSSYEQYF
TRBV7-9	TRBJ1-2	-	-	CASSLFGSYTF
TRBV4-1	TRBJ1-2	-	TRBD1	CASSQGRQGANYGYTF
TRBV2	TRBJ2-5	-	TRBD2	CASTPLGLAGVPGQETQYF
TRBV4-1	TRBJ2-1	-	TRBD2	CASSRGVAGVGEQFF
TRBV10-2	TRBJ2-7	-	-	CASSPSYEQYF
TRBV25-1	TRBJ2-4	-	TRBD1	CASSDGQGLHIQYF
TRBV5-1	TRBJ2-7	few	-	CASSLEVWQYYEQYF
TRBV19	TRBJ2-1	-	-	CASSMGGTHYNEQFF
TRBV27	TRBJ2-7	-	TRBD1	CASSPGTGPYYEQYF
TRBV5-1	TRBJ2-1	-	TRBD1	CASSPRVGTGVSYNEQFF
TRBV7-9	TRBJ2-7	few	-	CASSDSQGYEQYF
TRBV21-1	TRBJ1-5	-	-	CASSKGQGGNQPQHF
TRBV5-1	TRBJ2-2	-	TRBD2	CASSFAGGNTGELFF
TRBV19	TRBJ1-2	few	TRBD1	CASSTQGARGYGYTF
TRBV7-9	TRBJ1-6	-	-	CASSPRGTALGPLHF
TRBV5-1	TRBJ2-2	-	TRBD2	CASSYSGTSGGYTGELFF
TRBV10-1	TRBJ1-6	-	-	CASKEPLHF
TRBV25-1	TRBJ1-4	-	-	CASSELMTGGEKLFF
TRBV19	TRBJ2-1	-	TRBD2	CASSIDQAGPSYNEQFF
TRBV6-6	TRBJ1-2	-	-	CASSYRQQDGYTF
TRBV7-9	TRBJ1-1	-	-	CASSFRKGSMNTEAFF
TRBV10-3	TRBJ2-7	few	TRBD1	CAITRQGTNEQYF
TRBV7-5	TRBJ1-5	-	-	CARSTGIRGQPQHF
TRBV5-1	TRBJ1-2	-	-	CASSLAANYGYTF
TRBV11-3	TRBJ1-2	-	-	CASSKGQRYGYTF
TRBV6-5	TRBJ2-6	-	TRBD1	CASRTGGSGANVLTF
TRBV6-1	TRBJ1-2	-	-	CAIAQQGNYGYTF
TRBV30	TRBJ1-5	-	-	CAWSGVLRNQPQHF
TRBV6-1	TRBJ2-5	-	-	CASSGLTGYQETQYF
TRBV7-8	TRBJ1-2	few	TRBD1	CASRILGQDYGYTF